The clone carrying this T cell receptor (beta chain) was detected only a few times. Its antigen is still unknown. Making TCR cDNA involved 5'RACE template switching, which added UMIs and a universal primer site. MiXCR was run by TCRdb on the 5' RACE reads, yielding one entry per CDR3 protein. In the table there are more than 350,000 distinct CDR3 sequences, roughly 12% of which are singletons. The source of the sample is a study of T cells after yellow fever vaccination. Study at large: SMART-Seq v4 Ultra Low Input served to prepare low-cell-number fractions.

Study-wide points: Contaminants from the bulk population, in the form of abundant clonotypes, could be found in FACS-sorted repertoires. Post-booster repertoires again held most primary-vaccination clones (roughly 96% CD4, roughly 88% CD8).

The CDR3 length is 15 residues. From germline, CDR1 is SGHRS and CDR2 YFSETQ. V lost 4 bases and J lost 4, with 17 bases in between. The material sequenced was PBMCs, taken on the day of the first yellow fever vaccination. The V gene is TRBV5-1, the J gene TRBJ1-2; D gene unclear. This receptor was obtained from a man aged 18 to 29 who received the YFV17D yellow fever vaccine. This chain's CDR3 is CASSPIRPDFYGYTF. The CDR3 DNA follows: TGCGCCAGCAGCCCCATTAGGCCGGATTTCTATGGCTACACCTTC.